Sequencing of this T cell receptor (beta chain) was carried out in a study of shared clonotypes between healthy human individuals. Repertoires were generated with immunoSEQ multiplex PCR, while TCRdb's copy carries only in-frame clones and drops some. The table includes 2 million to 2.5 million clones, approximately 93% detected once. The CDR3 covers 12 residues. V lost 8 bases to trimming and J lost 5 bases; unmatched junction nucleotides: 7. Germline-derived CDR1 and CDR2 are SQVTM and ANQGSEA. Findings and limits, study-wide: What naive subsets generally showed was a larger estimated richness than memory subsets showed.

Comments on this clone: Its antigen remains unidentified.

Material for sequencing was naive CD4+ T cells from PBMCs. As for subset: CD45RA+ positively selected. The sequence was collected from a man younger than 35 in good health. Some clones in this sample may be carry-over from other donors' samples. The chain combines TRBV29-1 with TRBJ1-2; 8 bases fit TRBD1. CDR3 bases: TGCAGCAGTCAACAGGGGGGATATGGCTACACCTTC. Protein: CSSQQGGYGYTF.